This T cell receptor beta chain was captured by sequencing in a study of blood T cell repertoires in COVID-19. Study context: Collection of acute and convalescent COVID-19 samples took place in the United States, Italy and Spain.

The table came from immunoSEQ multiplex PCR; TCRdb's copy has only in-frame clones and leaves some out. The sample shows tens of thousands of clones, about 90% of them seen only once. The CDR3 is 13 residues long. The germline CDR1 and CDR2 sequences are GTSNPN and SVGIG (reference sequence). The sequenced material came from peripheral blood. V and J are TRBV30 and TRBJ2-1, with 9 bases lining up with TRBD2. This TCR was recovered from a man aged 45-65 years with COVID-19, enrolled during active disease. In DNA form, the CDR3 reads TGTGCTACGACTAGCGGAAGATACAATGAGCAGTTCTTC. Its translation: CATTSGRYNEQFF. Looking up the rest from reference TRBV30 and TRBJ2-1 gives the full variable domain: SQTIHQWPATLVQPVGSPLSLECTVEGTSNPNLYWYRQAAGRGLQLLFYSVGIGQISSEVPQNLSASRPQDRQFILSSKKLLLSDSGFYLCATTSGRYNEQFFGPGTRLTVL.